This T cell receptor beta chain was sequenced during a study of identical twins. Study-wide points: Insertions were reduced in abundant cord blood beta clonotypes but not in memory repertoires.

The CDR3 length is 14 residues. V was pared by 5 bases and J by 2 bases, with 4 bases of the junction left unmatched. Per the germline V gene, CDR1 is SGHRS and CDR2 is YFSETQ. At least ten counts were recorded for this clonotype. As yet, its antigen is unknown. A universal primer site arose from template switching, and cDNA bore unique molecular identifiers. TCRdb fed the 5' RACE reads into MiXCR, producing one record per CDR3 protein. The data contain hundreds of thousands of distinct CDR3 sequences, around 10% of them singletons. The sequenced sample consisted of memory (CD45RO+) T cells sorted from blood. This sequence joins TRBV5-1 and TRBJ1-2; 9 nucleotides match TRBD1. The TCR originated in a woman under 30 in good health. This CDR3 reads CASSRDRENYGYTF. The CDR3 DNA is TGCGCCAGCAGTCGGGACAGGGAGAACTATGGCTACACCTTC.